Each of the 32 T cell receptor beta chains below was sequenced from the same sample in a study of T cells in Graves' hyperthyroidism and ophthalmopathy (dated by TCRdb to the late 2010s). Preparation of the library involved multiplex PCR. For sequencing, an Illumina HiSeq 2000 was employed. Amplification of TCR beta CDR3 regions was carried out from RNA transcripts. A first-round RT-PCR of the TCR CDR3 used the HTBI primer set with the Qiagen OneStep RT-PCR kit. Starting from the raw public reads, TCRdb applied fastp trimming at Q25, assembled clones with MiXCR and retained in-frame beta chains. Each entry merges the rows of one CDR3 protein and shows their most common DNA and genes. The table for this sample lists under 500,000 distinct CDR3 sequences; 11% to 15% of them were counted only once. Under 30% of the sample is taken by the ten largest. Material: blood. Source of these receptors: a man between 50 and 59 years old with Graves' ophthalmopathy.

There are a few counts of this clonotype. The V and J genes are TRBV9 and TRBJ2-5; TRBD1 agrees at 8 bases. CDR3 size: 15 residues. CDR1 SGDLS and CDR2 YYNGEE come from the germline V gene. Trimming at V came to 3 bases and at J to 5 bases, leaving 9 bases not matched to a gene. The CDR3: CASSGTGNIWETQYF. The CDR3 bases are TGTGCCAGCAGCGGGACAGGGAATATCTGGGAGACCCAGTACTTC.

This clonotype was counted at least ten times. The chain is built from TRBV7-2 and TRBJ1-1; D not resolved. V shed 3 bases and J shed 4 bases, with 9 bases lying between them. Per the germline V gene, CDR1 is SGHTA and CDR2 is FQGNSA. This CDR3 region has 13 residues. The CDR3 region is CASSFTERTEAFF. The CDR3 coding sequence is TGTGCCAGCAGCTTCACGGAGCGCACTGAAGCTTTCTTT.

This clonotype appeared many times. The J gene is TRBJ1-1, the V gene TRBV30; D may be TRBD1 (5 bases). The CDR3 loop spans 13 amino acids. Trimming shortened V by 2 bases and J by 3 bases, and 10 bases separated the two germline ends. CDR1 GTSNPN and CDR2 SVGIG come from the germline V gene (reference sequence). The CDR3 DNA reads TGTGCCTGGAGTAAGCAGGGAGACACTGAAGCTTTCTTT. Its protein is CAWSKQGDTEAFF.

This clonotype was seen at least ten times. The chain carries TRBV11-2 and TRBJ1-3, with D tentatively TRBD1 (5 bases). Deletions cut 5 bases from V and 1 base from J, with 12 bases between. The CDR3 runs 15 residues. Germline CDR1 and CDR2: SGHAT and FQNNGV. The CDR3 DNA reads TGTGCCAGCAGCGGGGCCCGGGGTTCTGGAAACACCATATATTTT. Translating it yields CASSGARGSGNTIYF.

The gene calls are TRBV20-1 and TRBJ2-7; the match to TRBD2 covers 13 bases. J lost 4 bases, V lost 0 bases, and 12 bases had no gene match. Germline assignment: CDR1 DFQATT and CDR2 SNEGSKA (reference sequence). CDR3 length equals 18 residues. The DNA of the CDR3 is TGCAGTGCTAGAGATGCCCTCACTAGCGGGAGGGCCGGGTACGAGCAGTACTTC. Its translation is CSARDALTSGRAGYEQYF.

This chain uses TRBV6-1 with TRBJ2-7, with D tentatively TRBD2 (6 bases). Germline CDR1 is MNHNS and CDR2 is SASEGT. Trimming took 7 bases from V and 6 from J, leaving 19 bases between them. There are 14 residues in the CDR3. The CDR3: CASNDPGDSLEQYF. CDR3 DNA sequence: TGTGCCAGCAACGACCCCGGGGACTCTCTCGAGCAGTACTTC.

This clonotype was counted many times. V and J are TRBV15 and TRBJ1-5, with no clear D. The CDR3 has 15 amino acids. The germline CDR1 and CDR2 sequences are LNHNV and YYDKDF (reference sequence). Deletions cut 4 bases from V and 1 base from J, with 11 bases between. The CDR3 loop reads CATSIGFGSNQPQHF. The CDR3 coding sequence is TGTGCCACCAGCATAGGGTTTGGGAGCAATCAGCCCCAGCATTTT.

This clonotype has at least ten counts. The chain carries TRBV30 and TRBJ2-3; unclear D gene. This CDR3 is 12 amino acids long. V dropped 2 bases and J dropped 2 bases, with 5 bases sitting between them. Germline V gives CDR1 GTSNPN, CDR2 SVGIG (reference sequence). This CDR3 reads CAWSFNTDTQYF. For the CDR3, the DNA is TGTGCCTGGAGTTTCAACACAGATACGCAGTATTTT.

The table lists this clonotype with many counts. The chain carries TRBV30 and TRBJ2-7; D possibly corresponds to TRBD2 (5 bases). Deletions cut 1 base from V and 0 bases from J, with 13 bases between. CDR1 is GTSNPN, CDR2 SVGIG, per germline (reference sequence). CDR3 length equals 15 residues. In DNA form, the CDR3 reads TGTGCCTGGAGTGACCAGCGGAGTCGCTCCTACGAGCAGTACTTC. Its protein product is CAWSDQRSRSYEQYF.

In its sample, this clonotype was seen a few times. CDR3 in amino acids: CSASMGFEEAFF. The DNA for the CDR3 is TGCAGTGCTAGTATGGGTTTCGAGGAAGCTTTCTTT. This chain uses TRBV20-1 with TRBJ1-1; D gene uncertain. CDR3 length equals 12 residues. Trimming cost V 3 bases and J 8 bases, with 13 bases left between them. Germline lookup yields CDR1 DFQATT and CDR2 SNEGSKA (reference sequence).

This clonotype has at least ten counts. The CDR3 loop reads CASSQGAGGQGARAFF. The CDR3 DNA reads as TGTGCCAGCAGCCAGGGGGCGGGGGGACAGGGGGCGAGAGCTTTCTTT. This chain links TRBV3-1 with TRBJ1-1; 12 positions match TRBD1. With V trimmed by 3 bases and J by 10 bases, 12 bases remained unmatched. CDR1 is LGHDT and CDR2 is YNNKEL in the germline V gene (reference sequence). The CDR3 length is 16 residues.

This clonotype was counted ten times or more. The rearrangement joins TRBV10-3 to TRBJ1-1; 9 bases map to TRBD1. In germline, CDR1 is ENHRY, CDR2 SYGVKD. V lost 10 bases and J lost 0; bases outside the gene matches: 9. This CDR3 region has 15 residues. CDR3 residues: CATRGDRGMNTEAFF. For the CDR3, the DNA is TGTGCCACCCGGGGCGACAGGGGGATGAACACTGAAGCTTTCTTT.

The sample holds many counts of this clonotype. The CDR3 loop reads CASSLFPSGSSYNEQFF. For the CDR3, the DNA is TGTGCCAGCAGCTTATTTCCGAGCGGGAGCTCCTACAATGAGCAGTTCTTC. This chain connects TRBV7-2 to TRBJ2-1; 8 bases are a match to TRBD2. Germline loops: CDR1 SGHTA, CDR2 FQGNSA. The CDR3 is 17 amino acids. Losses at the gene ends were 2 bases for V and 0 bases for J; bases not matched to a gene: 6.

This chain links TRBV7-2 with TRBJ2-7, with D perhaps matching TRBD1 or TRBD2 (6 bases each). V gave up 4 bases and J gave up 4 bases, with 17 bases separating them. Germline V CDR1 and CDR2: SGHTA, FQGNSA. The CDR3 has 15 amino acids. The CDR3 is CASSSGANRPYEQYF. In nucleotides, the CDR3 is TGTGCCAGCAGCTCGGGGGCGAACCGGCCTTACGAGCAGTACTTC.

This clonotype was seen repeatedly, ten times or more. This chain links TRBV18 with TRBJ2-2; D possibly corresponds to TRBD1 (7 bases). CDR1 is KGHSH, CDR2 LQKENI, per germline. Trimming removed 3 bases from V and 5 bases from J, with 13 bases in between. The CDR3 has 15 amino acids. The chain's CDR3 is CASSPQQGGTGELFF. The CDR3 DNA sequence: TGTGCCAGCTCACCCCAGCAGGGGGGAACCGGGGAGCTGTTTTTT.

This clonotype turned up a few times. V gene TRBV7-9 combines with J gene TRBJ2-3; TRBD2 matches at 7 bases. The CDR3 consists of 16 residues. After removal of 1 base from V and 7 bases from J, the junction contained 11 bases not matched to a gene. Germline V CDR1 and CDR2: SEHNR, FQNEAQ (reference sequence). The CDR3 region has the DNA TGTGCCAGCAGCTTAGGCCTAGCGGAAGGGCCAAATACGCAGTATTTT. It translates to CASSLGLAEGPNTQYF. Full variable domain (remainder filled in from reference TRBV7-9 and TRBJ2-3): DTGVSQNPRHKITKRGQNVTFRCDPISEHNRLYWYRQTLGQGPEFLTYFQNEAQLEKSRLLSDRFSAERPKGSFSTLEIQRTEQGDSAMYLCASSLGLAEGPNTQYFGPGTRLTVL.

This clonotype was observed at least ten times. V usage is TRBV3-1 and J usage is TRBJ2-1, with D tentatively TRBD1 or TRBD2 (6 bases each). This CDR3 region has 15 residues. V lost 8 bases and J lost 5, with 19 bases in between. CDR1 and CDR2 from the germline V gene are LGHDT and YNNKEL (reference sequence). CDR3 residues: CASERRGESNNEQFF. CDR3 coding DNA: TGTGCCAGCGAACGTAGGGGGGAGAGCAACAATGAGCAGTTCTTC.

This clonotype has at least ten counts. The V and J genes are TRBV30 and TRBJ1-4; D is uncertain. Deletions cut 3 bases from V and 4 bases from J, with 24 bases between. The CDR3 extends over 18 amino acids. Germline CDR1 is GTSNPN and CDR2 is SVGIG (reference sequence). The CDR3 DNA follows: TGTGCCTGGAGCGCCCAAATGAACGACATATGGAATAATGAAAAACTGTTTTTT. It yields the protein CAWSAQMNDIWNNEKLFF. The variable domain in full, with the rest retrieved from reference TRBV30 and TRBJ1-4, is SQTIHQWPATLVQPVGSPLSLECTVEGTSNPNLYWYRQAAGRGLQLLFYSVGIGQISSEVPQNLSASRPQDRQFILSSKKLLLSDSGFYLCAWSAQMNDIWNNEKLFFGSGTQLSVL.

This clonotype was observed a few times. The rearrangement joins TRBV6-5 to TRBJ2-1; 9 bases map to TRBD2. Per germline, CDR1 MNHEY and CDR2 SVGAGI. Losses at the gene ends were 8 bases for V and 5 bases for J; bases not matched to a gene: 7. The CDR3 is 14 residues long. The CDR3 DNA reads as TGTGCCAGCTTATGGACTAGCGTGGACAATGAGCAGTTCTTC. Amino acids: CASLWTSVDNEQFF.

This clonotype was seen only a few times. J is TRBJ1-4 and V is TRBV29-1; 7 bases line up with TRBD1. V lost 5 bases to trimming and J lost 3 bases; unmatched junction nucleotides: 3. The CDR3 has 13 amino acids. Germline V gene lookup returns CDR1 SQVTM and CDR2 ANQGSEA. CDR3 in amino acids: CSVSGGANEKLFF. Written as DNA, the CDR3 is TGCAGCGTTTCAGGGGGTGCTAATGAAAAACTGTTTTTT.

This clonotype appeared many times. The V gene is TRBV11-2, the J gene TRBJ2-1; perhaps TRBD2 as D (6 bases). The CDR3 totals 16 residues. Germline-derived CDR1 and CDR2 are SGHAT and FQNNGV. Trimming shortened V by 1 base and J by 8 bases, and 18 bases separated the two germline ends. The CDR3 protein is CASSLGPEPGDDEQFF. In nucleotides, the CDR3 is TGTGCCAGCAGCTTAGGCCCCGAGCCGGGAGACGATGAGCAGTTCTTC.

In this sample, this clonotype turned up a few times. The V gene is TRBV6-1, the J gene TRBJ2-1; D is tentatively TRBD1 or TRBD2 (5 bases each). The V end was cut by 7 bases, the J end by 13 bases, with 20 bases between. This CDR3 has 13 amino acids. Germline lookup yields CDR1 MNHNS and CDR2 SASEGT. The CDR3 is CASTPGVGDPQFF. CDR3 coding DNA: TGTGCCAGCACCCCGGGTGTGGGGGACCCACAGTTCTTC.

This clonotype was seen at least ten times. The V call is TRBV27, the J call TRBJ2-1; TRBD2 matches at 11 bases. V shed 6 bases and J 4 bases; nucleotides not matched to a gene: 8. Germline V gene lookup returns CDR1 MNHEY and CDR2 SMNVEV (reference sequence). The CDR3 covers 16 residues. CDR3 in amino acids: CASRLTTSGGYNEQFF. The CDR3, as DNA: TGTGCCAGCAGGCTAACAACTAGCGGGGGTTACAATGAGCAGTTCTTC.

Ten or more counts support this clonotype. V is TRBV20-1 and J is TRBJ2-2, with no clear D. The V and J ends lost 4 bases and 1 base respectively, with 7 bases between them. Germline-derived CDR1 and CDR2 are DFQATT and SNEGSKA (reference sequence). There are 13 residues in the CDR3. For the CDR3, the DNA is TGCAGTGCTATGAGCAGGAACACCGGGGAGCTGTTTTTT. Encoded protein: CSAMSRNTGELFF.

This clonotype has a count of ten or more. V and J are TRBV5-1 and TRBJ2-1; 8 bases match TRBD2. This CDR3 comprises 16 residues. The V gene's germline CDR1 is SGHRS and CDR2 YFSETQ. The V segment lost 4 bases and the J segment 9 bases; nucleotides outside the gene matches: 15. CDR3 sequence reads: CASSPEGRTSLSEQFF. The CDR3 DNA is TGCGCCAGCAGCCCGGAAGGTCGGACTAGCCTTTCTGAGCAGTTCTTC.

The sample holds a few counts of this clonotype. The J gene is TRBJ2-5, the V gene TRBV12-5; TRBD1 matches at 9 bases. This CDR3 is built from 13 residues. The V gene's germline CDR1 is LGHNT and CDR2 FRNRAP. With 4 bases clipped from V and 5 bases from J, the junction kept 2 bases outside the gene matches. CDR3 coding DNA: TGTGCTAGTGGTTCTACAGGGGGCGAGACCCAGTACTTC. Translation gives CASGSTGGETQYF.

This clonotype has a count of ten or more. V and J are TRBV5-1 and TRBJ1-1; no clear D. With 4 bases removed from V and 8 bases from J, the gap between germline ends came to 15 bases. The V gene's germline CDR1 is SGHRS and CDR2 YFSETQ. This CDR3 has 13 amino acids. The CDR3 DNA is TGCGCCAGCAGCCCTCGTGGTGAGTGGGAAGCTTTCTTT. It translates to CASSPRGEWEAFF.

This clonotype was detected ten times or more. The chain links TRBV12-3 or TRBV12-4 to TRBJ1-1; the D is unclear. The V and J ends lost 8 bases and 5 bases respectively, with 9 bases between them. CDR3 length: 11 residues. The CDR3 nucleotides are TGTGCCAGCCTGAGTGTAACTGAAGCTTTCTTT. Its protein product is CASLSVTEAFF.

This clonotype was detected many times. This rearrangement joins TRBV20-1 to TRBJ1-6; D call uncertain. Trimming removed 0 bases from V and 8 bases from J, with 20 bases in between. The germline gives CDR1 DFQATT, CDR2 SNEGSKA (reference sequence). The CDR3 is 17 residues long. The CDR3 DNA follows: TGCAGTGCTAGAGATTCCACACGCGCGGTACCGTATTCACCCCTCCACTTT. Its protein product is CSARDSTRAVPYSPLHF.

This clonotype was seen repeatedly, ten times or more. This sequence joins TRBV7-8 and TRBJ2-7; 9 bases align to TRBD2. CDR1 is SGHVS and CDR2 is FQNEAQ in the germline V gene. This CDR3 region has 16 residues. The V and J ends lost 6 bases and 9 bases, in that order; junction bases with no gene match: 18. The CDR3 sequence is CASSTDSGRPPGGQYF. CDR3 sequence (DNA): TGTGCCAGCAGTACCGACAGCGGGAGGCCCCCCGGCGGGCAGTACTTC. Using reference TRBV7-8 and TRBJ2-7 for the parts outside the CDR3, the full variable domain is GAGVSQSPRYKVAKRGQDVALRCDPISGHVSLFWYQQALGQGPEFLTYFQNEAQLDKSGLPSDRFFAERPEGSVSTLKIQRTQQEDSAVYLCASSTDSGRPPGGQYFGPGTRLTVT.

The table lists this clonotype with many counts. This sequence joins TRBV12-3 or TRBV12-4 and TRBJ1-1; D remains unclear. CDR3 length: 13 residues. The ends were cut back, 2 bases at V and 6 bases at J, with 10 bases in the middle. CDR3 DNA sequence: TGTGCCAGCAGTTTATCTGGGAAAGCTGAAGCTTTCTTT. Its protein is CASSLSGKAEAFF.

This clonotype has only a few counts. The chain employs TRBV12-3 or TRBV12-4 and TRBJ1-2, with 7 bases aligning to TRBD1. Unmatched junction bases numbered 6, after V lost 1 base and J lost 1 base. The CDR3 contains 16 residues. The CDR3 sequence is CASSLGTGKFNYGYTF. As DNA, the CDR3 is TGTGCCAGCAGTTTAGGGACAGGAAAATTTAACTATGGCTACACCTTC.